This entry lists 20 T cell receptor beta chains sequenced from one sample in a study of long-term antiretroviral therapy in people with HIV. Version v3.0 of the immunoSEQ assay ran at survey level. The assay was immunoSEQ multiplex PCR, and TCRdb's table has in-frame clones only and misses some. The sample gives roughly 14,000 clones, about 80% of which show up once; approximately 20% is in the top ten. The sequenced sample was unsorted PBMCs, obtained just before starting antiretroviral therapy. The receptor source for this set is a man between 40 and 49 years old with HIV.

The CDR3 here is CASSIDRARQPQHF. The DNA of the CDR3 is TGTGCCAGTAGTATTGACAGGGCGCGACAGCCCCAGCATTTT. The rearrangement links TRBV19 to TRBJ1-5; 7 nucleotides agree with TRBD1. J gave up 7 bases and V 3 bases, and 6 bases lay outside the gene matches. The CDR3 consists of 14 residues. Germline V gene lookup returns CDR1 LNHDA and CDR2 SQIVND (reference sequence).

The rearrangement uses TRBV4-1 and TRBJ2-3; a possible D gene is TRBD1 (8 bases). Trimming stripped 4 bases from V and 4 bases from J, with 15 bases between. Germline CDR1 reads MGHRA; CDR2 reads YSYEKL. The CDR3 is 15 residues long. The CDR3 sequence is CASSLQGEGADTQYF. For the CDR3, the DNA is TGCGCCAGCAGCCTACAGGGGGAGGGCGCAGATACGCAGTATTTT.

The rearrangement uses TRBV5-6 and TRBJ2-2; 7 bases fit TRBD1. Trimming cost V 0 bases and J 2 bases; bases outside gene matches: 7. CDR1 and CDR2 (germline): SGHDT, YYEEEE. This CDR3 is built from 17 residues. The CDR3 DNA reads TGTGCCAGCAGCTTGGATACAGGGGCCTTTAACACCGGGGAGCTGTTTTTT. Translation gives CASSLDTGAFNTGELFF.

The chain employs TRBV2 and TRBJ2-5; 9 bases line up with TRBD2. Looked up from germline, CDR1 is SNHLY and CDR2 is FYNNEI. Trimming at V came to 5 bases and at J to 2 bases, leaving 6 bases not matched to a gene. The length of the CDR3 is 15 residues. The CDR3 DNA reads TGTGCCAGCAGTCTTAGACTAGCGGAACAAGAGACCCAGTACTTC. Translation gives CASSLRLAEQETQYF.

CDR3 residues: CASSSNHRADNEQFF. Here the CDR3 DNA reads TGTGCCAGCAGTTCAAACCACAGGGCTGACAATGAGCAGTTCTTC. The rearrangement links TRBV6-5 to TRBJ2-1; D possibly corresponds to TRBD1 (6 bases). The germline V gene encodes CDR1 MNHEY and CDR2 SVGAGI. The CDR3 is made up of 15 amino acids. V dropped 4 bases and J dropped 5 bases, with 15 bases sitting between them.

The rearrangement uses TRBV4-2 and TRBJ1-5, with D maybe TRBD1 (5 bases). This CDR3 contains 16 residues. Between the trimmed V and J ends, which lost 3 bases and 2 bases, there was a span of 14 bases. Germline loops: CDR1 LGHNA, CDR2 YNFKEQ. The CDR3 sequence is CASSQDDKQGNQPQHF. The CDR3 coding sequence is TGTGCCAGCAGCCAGGACGACAAACAGGGCAATCAGCCCCAGCATTTT.

V is TRBV5-4 and J is TRBJ2-7, with a tentative D call TRBD1 (6 bases). CDR3 length: 14 residues. CDR1 SGHNT and CDR2 YYREEE come from the germline V gene (reference sequence). Trimming shortened V by 0 bases and J by 7 bases, and 14 bases separated the two germline ends. The CDR3 DNA reads TGTGCCAGCAGCTTGGGGGGCAGGGGTGGAGAGCAGTACTTC. Translating gives CASSLGGRGGEQYF.

The rearrangement joins TRBV9 to TRBJ2-3; unclear D gene. Germline assignment: CDR1 SGDLS and CDR2 YYNGEE. V was pared by 3 bases and J by 0 bases, with 17 bases between. The CDR3 contains 17 residues. CDR3 DNA: TGTGCCAGCAGCGCCTCCGCGTTCGGGCAGAGCACAGATACGCAGTATTTT. This translates into CASSASAFGQSTDTQYF.

The chain employs TRBV7-9 and TRBJ2-7; D may be TRBD1 (5 bases). Trimming cost V 4 bases and J 3 bases, with 19 bases left between them. The CDR3 loop spans 16 amino acids. In germline, CDR1 is SEHNR, CDR2 FQNEAQ (reference sequence). The CDR3 sequence is CASSSSVTTAHYEQYF. CDR3 in DNA: TGTGCCAGCAGCTCATCTGTTACGACAGCGCACTACGAGCAGTACTTC.

This chain uses TRBV2 with TRBJ2-3; a possible D gene is TRBD2 (5 bases). V lost 2 bases to trimming and J lost 0 bases, with 18 bases between them. CDR1 and CDR2 from the germline V gene are SNHLY and FYNNEI. The CDR3 totals 18 residues. As DNA, the CDR3 is TGTGCCAGCAGTGAAAGCGCCGGGGTCGCCTCCAGCACAGATACGCAGTATTTT. It specifies CASSESAGVASSTDTQYF.

J is TRBJ2-3 and V is TRBV2, with TRBD1 matching 8 bases. There are 15 residues in the CDR3. Per the germline V gene, CDR1 is SNHLY and CDR2 is FYNNEI. V lost 6 bases, J lost 1 base, and 6 bases stayed unmatched. This CDR3 is CASRSTGGRTDTQYF. The CDR3 nucleotides are TGTGCCAGCAGGTCCACAGGGGGGCGCACAGATACGCAGTATTTT. The full variable domain, completed using reference TRBV2 and TRBJ2-3, is EPEVTQTPSHQVTQMGQEVILRCVPISNHLYFYWYRQILGQKVEFLVSFYNNEISEKSEIFDDQFSVERPDGSNFTLKIRSTKLEDSAMYFCASRSTGGRTDTQYFGPGTRLTVL.

In its sample, this clone was seen once. The chain carries TRBV6-5 and TRBJ2-7; D is uncertain. This CDR3 spans 14 amino acids. Germline CDR1 is MNHEY and CDR2 is SVGAGI. Trimming cost V 0 bases and J 2 bases, with 8 bases left between them. The CDR3 bases are TGTGCCAGCAGTTACTCAGGTGAACCCTACGAGCAGTACTTC. This gives the protein CASSYSGEPYEQYF.

The chain uses TRBV11-2 and TRBJ2-7; D is unclear. CDR3 length: 13 amino acids. Trimming stripped 1 base from V and 2 bases from J, with 6 bases between. The germline V gene has CDR1 SGHAT and CDR2 FQNNGV. CDR3 sequence: CASSLVQTYEQYF. In nucleotides, the CDR3 is TGTGCCAGCAGCTTAGTCCAGACCTACGAGCAGTACTTC. Variable domain in full (rest from reference TRBV11-2 and TRBJ2-7): EAGVAQSPRYKIIEKRQSVAFWCNPISGHATLYWYQQILGQGPKLLIQFQNNGVVDDSQLPKDRFSAERLKGVDSTLKIQPAKLEDSAVYLCASSLVQTYEQYFGPGTRLTVT.

This clone was observed a few times. The chain is built from TRBV5-1 and TRBJ2-7; D ambiguous. Trimming removed 4 bases at V and 4 bases at J, with 12 bases between. Germline assignment: CDR1 SGHRS and CDR2 YFSETQ. This CDR3 comprises 13 residues. CDR3 bases: TGCGCCAGCAGCCATGAGCCATTATACGAGCAGTACTTC. Translating gives CASSHEPLYEQYF.

The V and J genes are TRBV5-1 and TRBJ2-3; 12 positions agree with TRBD2. The length of the CDR3 is 16 residues. Germline-derived CDR1 and CDR2 are SGHRS and YFSETQ. J lost 0 bases, V lost 4 bases, and 3 bases had no gene match. The CDR3 here is CASSNGLAGSTDTQYF. The CDR3 DNA follows: TGCGCCAGCAGCAACGGACTAGCGGGAAGCACAGATACGCAGTATTTT.

This clone was recorded once. The chain has TRBV5-1 and TRBJ2-3; 15 nucleotides align to TRBD2. Trimming took 5 bases from V and 6 from J; bases not matched to a gene: 7. Germline V gives CDR1 SGHRS, CDR2 YFSETQ. The CDR3 is 16 residues long. CDR3 loop: CASSLGLAGGLDTQYF. The CDR3 nucleotides are TGCGCCAGCAGTTTAGGACTAGCGGGAGGGCTGGATACGCAGTATTTT.

V and J are TRBV15 and TRBJ2-7; D uncertain. In germline, CDR1 is LNHNV, CDR2 YYDKDF (reference sequence). The V end lost 0 bases, the J end lost 2 bases, and 8 bases lay between the germline ends. The CDR3 is 14 residues long. CDR3 protein: CATSRDRSAYEQYF. In nucleotides, the CDR3 is TGTGCCACCAGCAGAGATCGGAGTGCCTACGAGCAGTACTTC.

This sequence joins TRBV10-3 and TRBJ2-3, with D perhaps matching TRBD1 (5 bases). The CDR3 runs 16 residues. Germline V lookup: CDR1 ENHRY, CDR2 SYGVKD. Trimming took off 1 base at V and 1 base at J, with 12 bases between the two ends. For the CDR3, the DNA is TGTGCCATCAGTGAGTATAGGCAGGGTGGCACAGATACGCAGTATTTT. Translating gives CAISEYRQGGTDTQYF.

The genes are TRBV5-1 and TRBJ1-2; 7 positions agree with TRBD1. The V segment lost 4 bases and the J segment 8 bases; nucleotides outside the gene matches: 8. Germline V lookup: CDR1 SGHRS, CDR2 YFSETQ. This CDR3 spans 13 amino acids. Here the CDR3 DNA reads TGCGCCAGCAGCCCAGGGGGGGCCGGGGGCTACACCTTC. Translated, it gives CASSPGGAGGYTF.

The CDR3 reads CSGKTTNTGELFF. CDR3 DNA: TGCAGCGGAAAGACTACGAACACCGGGGAGCTGTTTTTT. J is TRBJ2-2 and V is TRBV29-1, with a tentative D call TRBD2 (5 bases). CDR1 and CDR2 from the germline V gene are SQVTM and ANQGSEA. Trimming left V 7 bases short and J 0 bases short, with 9 bases between. CDR3 length equals 13 residues.